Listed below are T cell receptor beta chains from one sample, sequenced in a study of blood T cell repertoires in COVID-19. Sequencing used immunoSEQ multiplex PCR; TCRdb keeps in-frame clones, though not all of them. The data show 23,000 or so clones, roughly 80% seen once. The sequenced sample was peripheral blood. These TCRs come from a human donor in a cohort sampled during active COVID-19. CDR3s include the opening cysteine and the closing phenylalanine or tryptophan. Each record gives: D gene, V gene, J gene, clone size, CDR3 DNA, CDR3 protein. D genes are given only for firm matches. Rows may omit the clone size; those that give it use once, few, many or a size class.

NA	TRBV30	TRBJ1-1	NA	TGTGCCTGGAGTCGAACAGGGTTCGATGAAGCTTTCTTT	CAWSRTGFDEAFF
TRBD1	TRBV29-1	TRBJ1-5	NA	TGCAGCGTTGGGATCTCGGGACAGGGCAATCAGCCCCAGCATTTT	CSVGISGQGNQPQHF
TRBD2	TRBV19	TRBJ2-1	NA	TGTGCCAGTAGTTCACTAGCGGGGGGCGATGAGCAGTTCTTC	CASSSLAGGDEQFF
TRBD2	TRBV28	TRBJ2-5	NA	TGTGCCAGTAACCTAGCGGGGGGTCCCAAGATGGAGACCCAGTACTTC	CASNLAGGPKMETQYF
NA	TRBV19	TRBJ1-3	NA	TGTGCCAGTATGCAAAGGGGTTACACCATATATTTT	CASMQRGYTIYF
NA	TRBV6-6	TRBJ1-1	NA	TGTGCCAGCAGGCAGGGTAACACTGAAGCTTTCTTT	CASRQGNTEAFF
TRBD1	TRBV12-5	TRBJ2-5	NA	TGTGCTAGTGGTAATGGACAGGGTGGAATGGAGACCCAGTACTTC	CASGNGQGGMETQYF
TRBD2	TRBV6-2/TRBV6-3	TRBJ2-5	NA	TGTGCCAGCAGTCCGACTAGCGGGGGGGCTTTGTACTTC	CASSPTSGGALYF
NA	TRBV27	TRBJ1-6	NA	TGTGCCAGTCACCCCTCGGGGAATAATTCACCCCTCCACTTT	CASHPSGNNSPLHF
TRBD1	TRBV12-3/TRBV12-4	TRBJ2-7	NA	TGTGCCAGCAGCGGGACAGTGGGGGAGCAGTACTTC	CASSGTVGEQYF
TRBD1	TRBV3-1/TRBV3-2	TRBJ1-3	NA	TGTGCCAGCAGCCAAGCCGGGACAGGGGGCGCGGGAAACACCATATATTTT	CASSQAGTGGAGNTIYF
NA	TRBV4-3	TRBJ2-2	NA	TGCGCCAGCAGCCGAAATGCGGACAGGAACACCGGGGAGCTGTTTTTT	CASSRNADRNTGELFF
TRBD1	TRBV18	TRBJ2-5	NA	TGTGCCAGCTCACCGGGGAGGACAGGGGAGACCCAGTACTTC	CASSPGRTGETQYF
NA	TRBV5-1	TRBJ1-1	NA	TGCGCCAGCAGCTTGGATCTCACAGAAGCTTTCTTT	CASSLDLTEAFF
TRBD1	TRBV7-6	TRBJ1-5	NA	TGTGCCAGCAGCGAGGGACAGGGGAATGGTCAGCCCCAGCATTTT	CASSEGQGNGQPQHF
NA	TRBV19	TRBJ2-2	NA	TGTGCCAGTTCCGGACATGGGTTTTCCGGGGAGCTGTTTTTT	CASSGHGFSGELFF
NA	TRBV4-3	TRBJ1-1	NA	TGCGCCAGCAGCCAAGTTGCCCGCCTTAGTAACACTGAAGCTTTCTTT	CASSQVARLSNTEAFF
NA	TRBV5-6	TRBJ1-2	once	TGTGCCAGCAGCTTGAGAGCAGGAACTTTGAACTATGGCTACACCTTC	CASSLRAGTLNYGYTF
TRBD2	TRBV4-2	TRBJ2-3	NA	TGTGCCAGCAGCCACACTAGCGGGGGAGTCAGGGATACGCAGTATTTT	CASSHTSGGVRDTQYF
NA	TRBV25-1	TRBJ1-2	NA	TGTGCCAGCAGTGAGGGTGGCAGCGTCTACACCTTC	CASSEGGSVYTF
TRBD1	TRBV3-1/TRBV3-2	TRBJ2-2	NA	TGTGCCAGCAGCCGGTGGACAGGGGGAGGCACCGGGGAGCTGTTTTTT	CASSRWTGGGTGELFF
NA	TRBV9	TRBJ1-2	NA	TGTGCCAGCAGCATCGGACTGATACCCGCTAACTATGGCTACACCTTC	CASSIGLIPANYGYTF
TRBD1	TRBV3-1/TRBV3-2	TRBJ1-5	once	TGTGCCAGCAGCGAAACCTGGACAGGTCACAATCAGCCCCAGCATTTT	CASSETWTGHNQPQHF
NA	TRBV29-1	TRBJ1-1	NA	TGCAGCGTTTCCCAGGGGCTGGGCACTGAAGCTTTCTTT	CSVSQGLGTEAFF
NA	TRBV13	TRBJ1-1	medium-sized	TGTGCCAGCAGCCCGTCCCCGACAGGAAGCGCTGAAGCTTTCTTT	CASSPSPTGSAEAFF
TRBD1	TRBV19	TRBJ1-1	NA	TGTGCCAGTAGTATAGGGCGCAGGGGGGATGAAGCTTTCTTT	CASSIGRRGDEAFF
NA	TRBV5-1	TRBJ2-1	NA	TGCGCCAGCATGGCGGCGGACTACTACAATGAGCAGTTCTTC	CASMAADYYNEQFF
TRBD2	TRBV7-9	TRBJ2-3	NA	TGTGCCAGCAGCTTAGGACTAGCATCAGATACGCAGTATTTT	CASSLGLASDTQYF
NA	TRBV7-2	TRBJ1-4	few	TGTGCCAGCAGCTTAGTCCGTGTGGGAGGTGAAAAACTGTTTTTT	CASSLVRVGGEKLFF
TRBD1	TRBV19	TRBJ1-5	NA	TGTGCCAGTAGGGACAGGGGCCTCGGCAATCAGCCCCAGCATTTT	CASRDRGLGNQPQHF
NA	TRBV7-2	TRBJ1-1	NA	TGTGCCAGCGCTCAGGAAGGGCAGGGGATAACTGAAGCTTTCTTT	CASAQEGQGITEAFF
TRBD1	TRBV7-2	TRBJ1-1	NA	TGTGCCAGCAGCTCCAGACAGGGGGCGACTGAAGCTTTCTTT	CASSSRQGATEAFF
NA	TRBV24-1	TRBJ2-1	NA	TGTGCCACCAGTGGGTTCGTGCAGGGCGAAAACTCCTACAATGAGCAGTTCTTC	CATSGFVQGENSYNEQFF
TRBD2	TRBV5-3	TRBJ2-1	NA	TGTGCCAGAAGCTTGACCAGCGGGGGGGTCAATGAGCAGTTCTTC	CARSLTSGGVNEQFF
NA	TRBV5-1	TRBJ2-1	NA	TGCGCCAGCAGCTTCCGGGGGTCGGAGCAGTTCTTC	CASSFRGSEQFF
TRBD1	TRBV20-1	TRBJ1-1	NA	TGCAGTGCTAGTCGGGCAGGGGGCGGCACTGAAGCTTTCTTT	CSASRAGGGTEAFF
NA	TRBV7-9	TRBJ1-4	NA	TGTGCCAGCAGCTTAGGTCAGGGGAATGAAAAACTGTTTTTT	CASSLGQGNEKLFF
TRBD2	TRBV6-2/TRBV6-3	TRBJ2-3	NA	TGTGCCAGCAGTTCCTACCGGACTAGCGGGGCCACAGATACGCAGTATTTT	CASSSYRTSGATDTQYF
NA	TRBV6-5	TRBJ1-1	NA	TGTGCCAGCAGTTACTACCGCGGGAACACTGAAGCTTTCTTT	CASSYYRGNTEAFF
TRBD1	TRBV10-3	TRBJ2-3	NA	TGTGCCATCACCCAGAACGTAGACAGGGGGGCCAATACGCAGTATTTT	CAITQNVDRGANTQYF
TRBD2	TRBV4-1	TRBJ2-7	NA	TGCGCCAGCAGCCAAGCTTTGGGGTGGCGGGGGGGCTACGAGCAGTACTTC	CASSQALGWRGGYEQYF
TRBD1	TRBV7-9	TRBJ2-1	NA	TGTGCCAGCAGCTTGGGGACAGGGACGAGGAATGAGCAGTTCTTC	CASSLGTGTRNEQFF
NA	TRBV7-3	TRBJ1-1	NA	TGTGCCAGCAGCTTAAAACAGGGCGCTGAAGCTTTCTTT	CASSLKQGAEAFF
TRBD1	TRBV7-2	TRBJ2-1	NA	TGTGCCAGCAGCTCCCGGGACAGCTCATACAATGAGCAGTTCTTC	CASSSRDSSYNEQFF
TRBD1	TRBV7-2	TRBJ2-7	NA	TGTGCCAGCAGCCTAACGAAGAGGACAGGACCCTACGAGCAGTACTTC	CASSLTKRTGPYEQYF
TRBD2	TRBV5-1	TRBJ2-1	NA	TGCGCCAGCAGCGCCACTAGCGGGGAAACTAATGAGCAGTTCTTC	CASSATSGETNEQFF
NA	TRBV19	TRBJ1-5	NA	TGTGCCAGTAGTATCGGGAACCAGCCCCAGCATTTT	CASSIGNQPQHF
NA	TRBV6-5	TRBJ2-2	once	TGTGCCAGCAGTTCCGGGACATTGAGCACCGGGGAGCTGTTTTTT	CASSSGTLSTGELFF
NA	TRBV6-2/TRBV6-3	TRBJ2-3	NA	TGTGCCAGCAGCCATCCGACTGGATGGAGAACAGATACGCAGTATTTT	CASSHPTGWRTDTQYF
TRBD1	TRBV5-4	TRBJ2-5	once	TGTGCCAGCAGCCCAAAGGACAGGGAAGAGACCCAGTACTTC	CASSPKDREETQYF
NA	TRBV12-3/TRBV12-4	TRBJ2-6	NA	NA	CASSFASGTPKSF
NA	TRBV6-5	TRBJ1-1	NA	TGTGCCAGCAGTTGGGCCCGATTCAACACTGAAGCTTTCTTT	CASSWARFNTEAFF
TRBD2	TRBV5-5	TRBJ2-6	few	TGTGCCAGCAGCACGAGCGGGGGCAACTCTGGGGCCAACGTCCTGACTTTC	CASSTSGGNSGANVLTF
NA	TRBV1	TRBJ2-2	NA	TGCACCAGTCGACTAGCGGGGGGCCATCCCGGGGAGCTGTTTTTT	CTSRLAGGHPGELFF